This T cell receptor (beta chain) was captured in a study of blood T cell repertoires in COVID-19. The CDR3 is 14 amino acids. The trim removed 3 bases at V and 0 bases at J, leaving 3 bases unmatched. Germline CDR1 and CDR2: SGHDT and YYEEEE. The method was immunoSEQ multiplex PCR; TCRdb's version includes in-frame clones alone and lacks a portion of them. The profile shows about 81,000 clones, about 91% of them singletons. The J gene is TRBJ2-7, the V gene TRBV5-6, with 7 bases fitting TRBD1. The sample comprised peripheral blood. The sequence came from a man in his 70s with active or convalescent COVID-19. This CDR3 reads CASSWGQLSYEQYF. As DNA, the CDR3 is TGTGCCAGCAGCTGGGGACAGCTCTCCTACGAGCAGTACTTC.